This entry lists 6 T cell receptor beta chains sequenced from one sample in a study of radiotherapy plus CTLA-4 blockade in lung cancer. Produced via immunoSEQ multiplex PCR; TCRdb's table is partial and in-frame only. This repertoire shows roughly 50,000 clones, approximately 84% found once; its top ten account for 4.8%. The starting material was peripheral blood, obtained from a patient treated with radiotherapy plus ipilimumab. The receptors here all came from a human donor with non-small cell lung cancer whose response to radiotherapy plus ipilimumab could not be evaluated.

The chain carries TRBV19 and TRBJ1-5; TRBD1 is a possible D gene (5 bases). Looked up from germline, CDR1 is LNHDA and CDR2 is SQIVND (reference sequence). The V and J ends lost 1 base and 6 bases respectively, with 13 bases between them. The CDR3 is made up of 15 amino acids. The DNA for the CDR3 is TGTGCCAGTAGTATAGTCCCAGGGTCGGGTCAGCCCCAGCATTTT. Translation gives CASSIVPGSGQPQHF.

This clone was seen only a few times. The rearrangement links TRBV10-3 to TRBJ1-5; 7 bases map to TRBD1. V was clipped by 8 bases and J by 5 bases; unmatched bases: 3. CDR1 and CDR2 from the germline V gene are ENHRY and SYGVKD. The CDR3 sequence is 12 residues long. Written as DNA, the CDR3 is TGTGCCATCGGACAGGATCATCAGCCCCAGCATTTT. Protein: CAIGQDHQPQHF.

The rearrangement uses TRBV2 and TRBJ1-1; 11 bases fit TRBD1. The length of the CDR3 is 14 residues. Trimming removed 5 bases from V and 6 bases from J; junction bases left unmatched: 5. The germline CDR1 and CDR2 sequences are SNHLY and FYNNEI. The CDR3 bases are TGTGCCAGCAGTTTGGACAGGGGGCTACCTGAAGCTTTCTTT. Its protein is CASSLDRGLPEAFF.

The rearrangement links TRBV19 to TRBJ1-5; D is possibly TRBD1 (6 bases). The CDR3 loop spans 15 amino acids. Germline V gene data show CDR1 as LNHDA and CDR2 as SQIVND (reference sequence). V was trimmed by 3 bases and J by 1 base, leaving 10 bases between them. Here the CDR3 reads CASSITGWSNQPQHF. The CDR3 DNA reads TGTGCCAGTAGTATCACAGGGTGGAGCAATCAGCCCCAGCATTTT.

The chain employs TRBV4-3 and TRBJ2-3, with 8 bases that match TRBD2. In germline, CDR1 is LGHNA, CDR2 YSLEER. V gave up 1 base and J gave up 10 bases; unmatched junction bases: 10. This CDR3 has 15 amino acids. For the CDR3, the DNA is TGCGCCAGCAGCCAAGGTGCGGGACTAGTTGGACCGCAGTATTTT. Residues: CASSQGAGLVGPQYF.

This clone was seen a single time. The rearrangement joins TRBV29-1 to TRBJ2-3; 13 bases match TRBD2. After removal of 4 bases from V and 5 bases from J, the junction contained 6 bases not matched to a gene. CDR1 is SQVTM and CDR2 is ANQGSEA in the germline V gene. CDR3 size: 15 residues. The CDR3 bases are TGCAGCGTTGCCGGGACTAGCGGGACGGTAGATACGCAGTATTTT. Amino acids: CSVAGTSGTVDTQYF.